This T cell receptor (beta chain) was documented in a study of CD8+CD57+ T cells in acquired aplastic anemia. Overall study findings and caveats: Patients and controls had in common 25 to 30 CD8+ CDR3 sequences. With respect to CD8+ Simpson's diversity, patients and controls did not differ significantly.

All sequencing subjects had displayed CD8+CD57+ cell expansion on flow cytometry. Researchers used genomic DNA as the template to profile TCR beta VDJ and CDR3. TCRdb analysed the reads with MiXCR anew, one entry per CDR3 protein. The sample contains roughly 280,000 distinct CDR3 sequences, 45% to 65% of which appear only once. On this clonotype: Its antigen is still unknown.

The CDR3 spans 15 residues. Germline V gene sequence: CDR1 SNHLY, CDR2 FYNNEI. The V end was cut by 6 bases, the J end by 11 bases, with 24 bases between. This clonotype was obtained from a human donor with aplastic anemia. The sequenced sample consisted of sorted CD4+, CD8+, or CD8+CD57+ T cells (not recorded which) from PBMCs. The chain uses TRBV2 and TRBJ2-3, with a tentative D call TRBD1 (6 bases). CDR3 coding DNA: TGTGCCAGCAGCAGAAACAGGGAGAGTGTATACGAGCAGTATTTT. This gives the protein CASSRNRESVYEQYF.